These T cell receptor beta chains were read from a single sample in a study of blood T cells in healthy people across ages. TCRdb passed the 5' RACE reads through MiXCR, listing each CDR3 protein once. The sample comprises hundreds of thousands of distinct CDR3 sequences, roughly three fifths of which are singletons, and roughly 24% rests with the top ten. Sequenced material: blood. These receptors were obtained from a man aged 40-49 years in good health. Each CDR3 is given with its conserved first and last residue. The order of the fields is CDR3 DNA, CDR3 protein, J gene, V gene, clone size, D gene. D genes are given only for firm matches. A row's size may be missing; if present it is once, few, many or a size class.

cdr3_nt: TGTGCCAGCTCACCAGATCAGATTGCAACTAATGAAAAACTGTTTTTT
cdr3_aa: CASSPDQIATNEKLFF
j_call: TRBJ1-4
v_call: TRBV18
clone_size: .
d_call: .

cdr3_nt: TGTGCCAGCAGTTTACGGACACCGCAGTACTTC
cdr3_aa: CASSLRTPQYF
j_call: TRBJ2-4
v_call: TRBV27
clone_size: .
d_call: .

cdr3_nt: TGCGCCAGCAGGCCACTACAAGGAGGGGATGAAAAACTGTTTTTT
cdr3_aa: CASRPLQGGDEKLFF
j_call: TRBJ1-4
v_call: TRBV5-1
clone_size: .
d_call: .

cdr3_nt: TGTGCCAGCAGCCCCGGCGGGACAGGCCTCTCCAGCTCTGGGGCCAACGTCCTGACTTTC
cdr3_aa: CASSPGGTGLSSSGANVLTF
j_call: TRBJ2-6
v_call: TRBV7-3
clone_size: .
d_call: TRBD1

cdr3_nt: TGTGCCAGCAGACTAAGCGGGACTAGCACAGATACACAGTATTTT
cdr3_aa: CASRLSGTSTDTQYF
j_call: TRBJ2-3
v_call: TRBV12-3/TRBV12-4
clone_size: .
d_call: TRBD2

cdr3_nt: TGTGCCGGGGGGCAAGAAAGTAACTATGGCTACACCTTC
cdr3_aa: CAGGQESNYGYTF
j_call: TRBJ1-2
v_call: TRBV6-1
clone_size: .
d_call: .

cdr3_nt: TGTGCCAGCAGTGAATTCGGTGCGGGTCCGATCTACGAGCAGTACTTC
cdr3_aa: CASSEFGAGPIYEQYF
j_call: TRBJ2-7
v_call: TRBV25-1
clone_size: .
d_call: .

cdr3_nt: TGCAGTGCTAGAGCCAGCCGACTAGGGATAGGCGAGCAGTACTTC
cdr3_aa: CSARASRLGIGEQYF
j_call: TRBJ2-7
v_call: TRBV20-1
clone_size: few
d_call: .

cdr3_nt: TGTGCCAGCAGCATGCGATTGGGACAGGCCAACACCATATATTTT
cdr3_aa: CASSMRLGQANTIYF
j_call: TRBJ1-3
v_call: TRBV13
clone_size: few
d_call: TRBD1

cdr3_nt: TGTGCCAGCAGCTTGGGGCCAGGGGGTATCCAAGAGACCCAGTACTTC
cdr3_aa: CASSLGPGGIQETQYF
j_call: TRBJ2-5
v_call: TRBV7-2
clone_size: few
d_call: TRBD1

cdr3_nt: TGTGCCAGCAGCTCCGTGAGACTAGTTCATGAGACCCAGTACTTC
cdr3_aa: CASSSVRLVHETQYF
j_call: TRBJ2-5
v_call: TRBV7-2
clone_size: few
d_call: .

cdr3_nt: TGTGCCACCAGTGACCCGGGGAGGCACGGGCAGTACTTC
cdr3_aa: CATSDPGRHGQYF
j_call: TRBJ2-5
v_call: TRBV24-1
clone_size: .
d_call: .

cdr3_nt: TGCAGCGTTGATCCAGCGGGGATCTCCTACAATGAGCAGTTCTTC
cdr3_aa: CSVDPAGISYNEQFF
j_call: TRBJ2-1
v_call: TRBV29-1
clone_size: .
d_call: TRBD2

cdr3_nt: TGCGCCAGCAGCCAAGATTTGCCCCTGCAGGGGTCGGATACGCAGTATTTT
cdr3_aa: CASSQDLPLQGSDTQYF
j_call: TRBJ2-3
v_call: TRBV4-3
clone_size: .
d_call: .

cdr3_nt: TGCAGCGTTGAGGGATTTGGCCGTCGAGGTGGCTACACCTTC
cdr3_aa: CSVEGFGRRGGYTF
j_call: TRBJ1-2
v_call: TRBV29-1
clone_size: .
d_call: .

cdr3_nt: TGTGCCATCAGTCGGACTAGCGGGAGAGGGGGCGACGAGCAGTACTTC
cdr3_aa: CAISRTSGRGGDEQYF
j_call: TRBJ2-7
v_call: TRBV10-3
clone_size: .
d_call: TRBD2

cdr3_nt: TGTGCCAGCAGTTTGTGGGGCGGGGCTGCGGACAATGAGCAGTTCTTC
cdr3_aa: CASSLWGGAADNEQFF
j_call: TRBJ2-1
v_call: TRBV27
clone_size: .
d_call: .

cdr3_nt: TGTGCCAGCAGCCAGTACGGCAACCAAGAGACCCAGTACTTC
cdr3_aa: CASSQYGNQETQYF
j_call: TRBJ2-5
v_call: TRBV3-1
clone_size: .
d_call: .

cdr3_nt: TGTGCCAGCAGCTCCAGGACTAGCGGGAGAGAAGAGACCCAGTACTTC
cdr3_aa: CASSSRTSGREETQYF
j_call: TRBJ2-5
v_call: TRBV7-2
clone_size: few
d_call: TRBD2

cdr3_nt: TGTGCCAGCAGCCACCGACTAGCGGGACTAAATGAGCAGTACTTC
cdr3_aa: CASSHRLAGLNEQYF
j_call: TRBJ2-5
v_call: TRBV6-5
clone_size: few
d_call: TRBD2